The source of this TCR beta chain is a study of cytomegalovirus exposure and HLA in healthy donors. The CDR3 consists of 15 residues. Trimming took off 4 bases at V and 0 bases at J, with 10 bases between the two ends. CDR1 MNHNY and CDR2 SVGAGI come from the germline V gene (reference sequence). This clone came up a few times. 13 Jbeta primers and 60 Vbeta primers were used for the PCR. In the original workflow: An analysis that came later counted tens of millions of unique TCR beta chains, around 10 million shared. This table comes from immunoSEQ multiplex PCR, and its TCRdb copy is limited to in-frame clones, with some not included. V and J calls and clone size are given by that table; D and trimming were obtained from the DNA. The sample yields fewer than 200,000 clones, around 72% seen once.

The receptor was derived from a man aged 45-65 years in good health and CMV-seronegative. Material: PBMCs. The chain has TRBV6-6 and TRBJ1-5; D uncertain. The DNA of the CDR3 is TGTGCCAGCAGTTTCCCCAGGTATAGCAATCAGCCCCAGCATTTT. Translated: CASSFPRYSNQPQHF.